This is a list of T cell receptor beta chains from one sample in a study of cytomegalovirus exposure and HLA in healthy donors. Sequencing was performed with immunoSEQ multiplex PCR; in TCRdb, only in-frame clones are kept and a portion is missing. The sample yields fewer than 120,000 clones, about three quarters seen once. The material sequenced was PBMCs. These receptors were obtained from a woman aged 25-40 years in good health and CMV-seronegative. Each CDR3 is given with its conserved first and last residue. A D gene is named only where the DNA matches it firmly. A row's size may be missing; if present it is once, few, many or a size class.

- TRBJ2-5 TRBD1 TRBV30 TGTGCCTGGAGCGGGGGACAGGGGTCCTTGGAGACCCAGTACTTC CAWSGGQGSLETQYF
- TRBJ2-1 TRBD2 TRBV5-1 TGCGCCAGCAGCCGAACGGCGGGAGGTACGGTGCATGAGCAGTTCTTC CASSRTAGGTVHEQFF
- TRBJ2-5 TRBD1 TRBV6-5 TGTGCCAGCAGGAGGACAGGCCAAGAGACCCAGTACTTC CASRRTGQETQYF
- TRBJ2-4 TRBD2 TRBV4-1 TGCGCCAGCAGCCAAGGAAGCGGGGGGGTTGTCATTCAGTACTTC CASSQGSGGVVIQYF
- TRBJ2-5 - TRBV10-2 TGCGCCAGCAGTGAACGTTTCTCGGGTGAGACCCAGTACTTC CASSERFSGETQYF
once TRBJ2-3 TRBD2 TRBV28 TGTGCCAGCAGTAACCTTGAGGAACGGGAGGGTACAGATACGCAGTATTTT CASSNLEEREGTDTQYF
- TRBJ2-2 TRBD2 TRBV29-1 TGCAGCGTGCTAGCGGGAGTGAAAACCGGGGAGCTGTTTTTT CSVLAGVKTGELFF
- TRBJ2-2 - TRBV4-1 TGCGCCAGCAGCCAAGAGGGTAGCGGAACCGCGAACACCGGGGAGCTGTTTTTT CASSQEGSGTANTGELFF
- TRBJ1-5 TRBD1 TRBV29-1 TGCAGCGTGGGACAGGGGACGAGCAATCAGCCCCAGCATTTT CSVGQGTSNQPQHF
- TRBJ2-7 - TRBV4-2 TGTGCCAGCAGCCAAGATTTTCAGACTATTAACTACGAGCAGTACTTC CASSQDFQTINYEQYF
- TRBJ1-1 - TRBV11-2 TGTGCCAGCATCTCGTACAGAAATGGTGAAGCTTTCTTT CASISYRNGEAFF
- TRBJ2-5 - TRBV7-3 TGTGCCAGCAGCTTCAACGGGGGACAAGAGACCCAGTACTTC CASSFNGGQETQYF
- TRBJ2-7 TRBD2 TRBV6-5 TGTGCCAGCAGCCCCGGACTAGCGCTCTCCTACGAGCAGTACTTC CASSPGLALSYEQYF
- TRBJ1-5 - TRBV4-1 TGCGCCAGCAGCCAAACTTTATATCGACAGAGCAATCAGCCCCAGCATTTT CASSQTLYRQSNQPQHF
- TRBJ2-1 TRBD2 TRBV4-1 TGCGCCAGCAGCCAAGACCGACTAGCGGGGGGGCCGGGGTCCTACAATGAGCAGTTCTTC CASSQDRLAGGPGSYNEQFF
- TRBJ2-1 - TRBV4-3 TGCGCCAGCAGCCTAAAGAGGGCGCCTGCGGGGCCCGAGAGCTCCTACAATGAGCAGTTCTTC CASSLKRAPAGPESSYNEQFF
few TRBJ1-2 - TRBV7-2 TGTGCCAGCAGCGCCCAGGGGAACTATGGCTACACCTTC CASSAQGNYGYTF
- TRBJ2-7 TRBD1 TRBV2 TGTGCCAGCAGTGTGACAGGGGGTGGTTACGAGCAGTACTTC CASSVTGGGYEQYF
- TRBJ1-5 - TRBV30 TGTGCCTGGAGTGTACGCGGGGATTCACAGCCCCAGCATTTT CAWSVRGDSQPQHF
once TRBJ2-7 - TRBV28 TGTGCCAGCAGTTTATTCGGGTACGAGCAGTACTTC CASSLFGYEQYF
- TRBJ2-3 TRBD1 TRBV4-3 TGCGCCAGCAGCCATCCCTCCAGGGACAGGCCTTCACTTGATACGCAGTATTTT CASSHPSRDRPSLDTQYF
- TRBJ2-5 - TRBV2 TGTGCCAGCAGTGAATATCGGCAGGGTGGCCAGTACTTC CASSEYRQGGQYF
- TRBJ1-5 - TRBV4-3 TGCGCCAGCAGCCAAGATCTTAGTCAGCCCCAGCATTTT CASSQDLSQPQHF
- TRBJ1-2 TRBD1 TRBV7-6 TGTGCCAGCAGCTTACGTCCAGGGGGCTACGGCTACACCTTC CASSLRPGGYGYTF
- TRBJ2-4 - TRBV6-5 TGTGCCAGCAGCTACGGAACCCAGGGGGCCAAAAACATTCAGTACTTC CASSYGTQGAKNIQYF
- TRBJ1-5 - TRBV4-3 TGCGCCAGCAGCCAAGATTGGGGGGTTGGCAATCAGCCCCAGCATTTT CASSQDWGVGNQPQHF
once TRBJ1-5 - TRBV28 TGTGCCAGCAGTTTGTATAGCAATCAGCCCCAGCATTTT CASSLYSNQPQHF
- TRBJ2-3 TRBD1 TRBV7-2 TGTGCCAGCAGCTCCGGGACAGGGGGCACAGATACGCAGTATTTT CASSSGTGGTDTQYF
- TRBJ2-5 - TRBV28 TGTGCCAGTAAACAAGAGACCCAGTACTTC CASKQETQYF
- TRBJ2-1 - TRBV7-8 TGTGCCAGCAGCTTGTATTTGGAGGAGTCGGACAATGAGCAGTTCTTC CASSLYLEESDNEQFF
- TRBJ2-7 TRBD1 TRBV19 TGTGCCAGTAGTTCGGACAGGGAGGACGAGCAGTACTTC CASSSDREDEQYF
- TRBJ2-3 - TRBV6-1 TGTGCCAGCATAAAGGGGGAATATGGCGATACGCAGTATTTT CASIKGEYGDTQYF
few TRBJ1-2 - TRBV7-9 TGTGCCAGCAGCTTGCCGAGACTCCTTAACTATGGCTACACCTTC CASSLPRLLNYGYTF
- TRBJ2-2 - TRBV5-6 TGTGCCAGCAGCTTTCAAGACACCAATTTGAACACCGGGGAGCTGTTTTTT CASSFQDTNLNTGELFF
- TRBJ2-1 - TRBV11-2 TGTGCCAGCAGCCACTGGGTCTCCGGGAGCTCCTACAATGAGCAGTTCTTC CASSHWVSGSSYNEQFF
- TRBJ1-5 TRBD1 TRBV9 TGTGCCAGCAGCGGGACAGGGCAGGGCAATCAGCCCCAGCATTTT CASSGTGQGNQPQHF
- TRBJ2-5 - TRBV28 TGTGCCAGCAGGCAGACAGCTCAAGAGACCCAGTACTTC CASRQTAQETQYF
- TRBJ1-5 TRBD1 TRBV4-1 TGCGCCAGCAGCCATGTCTTGTTTTCGGGACAGGGAGGACAGCCCCAGCATTTT CASSHVLFSGQGGQPQHF
- TRBJ2-5 TRBD1 TRBV28 TGTGCCAGCAGAAGTTTCGGGGGAGTTGGACAGGGAGGCACCCAGTACTTC CASRSFGGVGQGGTQYF
- TRBJ1-1 TRBD1 TRBV13 TGTGCCAGCAGCTCGGGGACAGATTACACTGAAGCTTTCTTT CASSSGTDYTEAFF
once TRBJ2-1 - TRBV28 TGTGCCAGCACCTTAGGGGTTTGGAATGAGCAGTTCTTC CASTLGVWNEQFF